The clone carrying this T cell receptor beta chain has only one observation. This sample is part of a study of blood T cell repertoires in COVID-19. At the level of the study: The analysed material was cDNA or gDNA that came from T cells, B-cell-depleted T cells, or PBMCs.

In the original workflow: Reference gene primer amplification yielded estimated nucleated cell counts. The method was immunoSEQ multiplex PCR; TCRdb's version includes in-frame clones alone and lacks a portion of them. Clone size and V and J calls were adopted from that table, with D and trimming inferred from the DNA. The table lists some 290,000 clones, nearly 90% of them singletons. The germline gives CDR1 KGHSH, CDR2 LQKENI. The CDR3 has 17 amino acids. V was cut by 4 bases and J by 0 bases, with 16 bases left in between. Followed longitudinally, the Seattle patients had been enrolled during active infection.

This rearrangement joins TRBV18 to TRBJ1-3; tentative D call: TRBD1 (5 bases). The clonotype originates from a woman in her 30s with COVID-19, enrolled during active disease. The sequenced material came from peripheral blood. CDR3: CASSLSQTELSGNTIYF. CDR3 nucleotides: TGTGCCAGCTCACTAAGCCAGACAGAACTCTCTGGAAACACCATATATTTT.